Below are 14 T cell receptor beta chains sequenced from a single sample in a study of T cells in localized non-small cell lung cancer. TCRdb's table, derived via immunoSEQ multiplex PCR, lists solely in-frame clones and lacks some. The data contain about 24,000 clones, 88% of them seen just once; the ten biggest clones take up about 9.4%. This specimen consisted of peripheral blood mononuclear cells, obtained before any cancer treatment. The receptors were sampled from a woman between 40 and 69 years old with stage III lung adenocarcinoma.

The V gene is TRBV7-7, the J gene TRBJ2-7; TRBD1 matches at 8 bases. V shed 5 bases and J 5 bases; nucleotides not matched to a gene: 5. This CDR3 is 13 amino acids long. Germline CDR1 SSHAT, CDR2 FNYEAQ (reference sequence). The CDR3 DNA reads TGTGCCAGCAGCCATGACAGGGGTGACGAGCAGTACTTC. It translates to CASSHDRGDEQYF.

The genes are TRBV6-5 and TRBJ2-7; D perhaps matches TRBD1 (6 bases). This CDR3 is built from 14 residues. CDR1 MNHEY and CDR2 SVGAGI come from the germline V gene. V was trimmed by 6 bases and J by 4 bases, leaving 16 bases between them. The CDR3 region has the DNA TGTGCCAGCAGAAATCGGGACAAGGGATACGAGCAGTACTTC. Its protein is CASRNRDKGYEQYF.

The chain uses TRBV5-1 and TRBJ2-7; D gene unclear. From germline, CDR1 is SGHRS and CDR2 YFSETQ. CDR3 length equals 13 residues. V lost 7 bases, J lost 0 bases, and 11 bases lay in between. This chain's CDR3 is CASAWGVSYEQYF. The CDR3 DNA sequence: TGCGCCAGCGCGTGGGGTGTCTCCTACGAGCAGTACTTC.

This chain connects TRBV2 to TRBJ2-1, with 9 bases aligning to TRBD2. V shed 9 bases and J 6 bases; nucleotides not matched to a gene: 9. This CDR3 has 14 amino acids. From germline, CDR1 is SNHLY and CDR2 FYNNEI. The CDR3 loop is CASHLAGTRNEQFF. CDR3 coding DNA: TGTGCCAGTCACCTAGCGGGGACCCGCAATGAGCAGTTCTTC. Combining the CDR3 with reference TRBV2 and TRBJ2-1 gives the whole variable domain EPEVTQTPSHQVTQMGQEVILRCVPISNHLYFYWYRQILGQKVEFLVSFYNNEISEKSEIFDDQFSVERPDGSNFTLKIRSTKLEDSAMYFCASHLAGTRNEQFFGPGTRLTVL.

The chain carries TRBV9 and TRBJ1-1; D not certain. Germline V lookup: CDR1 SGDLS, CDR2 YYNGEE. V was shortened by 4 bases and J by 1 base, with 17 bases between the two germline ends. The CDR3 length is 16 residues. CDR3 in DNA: TGTGCCAGCAGCCCAAAGGCCACACCTACGAACACTGAAGCTTTCTTT. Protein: CASSPKATPTNTEAFF.

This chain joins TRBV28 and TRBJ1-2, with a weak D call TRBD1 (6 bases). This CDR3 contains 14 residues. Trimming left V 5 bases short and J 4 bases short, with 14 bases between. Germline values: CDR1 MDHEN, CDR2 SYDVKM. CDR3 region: CASSDPGQIYGYTF. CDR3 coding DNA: TGTGCCAGCAGTGACCCGGGACAAATCTATGGCTACACCTTC.

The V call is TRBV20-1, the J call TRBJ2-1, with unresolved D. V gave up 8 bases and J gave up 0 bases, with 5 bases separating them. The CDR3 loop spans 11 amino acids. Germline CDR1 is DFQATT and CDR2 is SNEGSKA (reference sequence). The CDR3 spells CSPISYNEQFF. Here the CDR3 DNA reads TGCAGTCCTATCTCCTACAATGAGCAGTTCTTC.

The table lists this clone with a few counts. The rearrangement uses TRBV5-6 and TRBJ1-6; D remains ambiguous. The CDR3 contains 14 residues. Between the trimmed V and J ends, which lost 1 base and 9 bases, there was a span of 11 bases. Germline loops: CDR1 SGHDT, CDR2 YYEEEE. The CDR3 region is CASSLFSSVSPLHF. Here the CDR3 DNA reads TGTGCCAGCAGCTTGTTCTCGAGCGTTTCACCCCTCCACTTT.

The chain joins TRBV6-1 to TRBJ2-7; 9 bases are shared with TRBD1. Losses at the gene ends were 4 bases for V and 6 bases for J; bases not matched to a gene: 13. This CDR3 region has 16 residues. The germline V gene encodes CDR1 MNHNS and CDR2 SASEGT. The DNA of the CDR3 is TGTGCCAGCAGTGCCTTTTACGGGACAGGGTTTGCCGAGCAGTACTTC. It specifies CASSAFYGTGFAEQYF.

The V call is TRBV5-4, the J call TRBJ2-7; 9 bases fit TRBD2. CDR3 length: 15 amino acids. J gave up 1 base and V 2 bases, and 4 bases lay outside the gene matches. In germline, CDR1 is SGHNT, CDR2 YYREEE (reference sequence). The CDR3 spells CASSFTSGPSYEQYF. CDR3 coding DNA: TGTGCCAGCAGCTTTACTAGCGGGCCTTCCTACGAGCAGTACTTC.

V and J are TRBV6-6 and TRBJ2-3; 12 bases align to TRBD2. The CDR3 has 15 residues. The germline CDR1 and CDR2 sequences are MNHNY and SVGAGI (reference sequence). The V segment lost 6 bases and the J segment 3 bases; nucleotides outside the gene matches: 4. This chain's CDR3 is CASRTSGSGTDTQYF. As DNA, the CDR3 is TGTGCCAGCAGGACTAGCGGGAGTGGAACAGATACGCAGTATTTT.

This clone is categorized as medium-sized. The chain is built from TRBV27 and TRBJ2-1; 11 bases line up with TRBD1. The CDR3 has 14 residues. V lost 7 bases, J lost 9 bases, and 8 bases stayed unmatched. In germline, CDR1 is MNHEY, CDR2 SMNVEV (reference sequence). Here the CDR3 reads CASTSGTGGTEQFF. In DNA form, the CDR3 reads TGTGCCAGCACTTCCGGGACAGGGGGGACTGAGCAGTTCTTC.

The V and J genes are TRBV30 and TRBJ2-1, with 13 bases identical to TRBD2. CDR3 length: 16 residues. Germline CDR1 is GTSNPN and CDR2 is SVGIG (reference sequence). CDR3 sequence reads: CAAGWGTSGNNNEQFF. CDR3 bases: TGTGCGGCGGGTTGGGGGACTAGCGGGAACAACAATGAGCAGTTCTTC. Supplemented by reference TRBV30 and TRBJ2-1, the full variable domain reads SQTIHQWPATLVQPVGSPLSLECTVEGTSNPNLYWYRQAAGRGLQLLFYSVGIGQISSEVPQNLSASRPQDRQFILSSKKLLLSDSGFYLCAAGWGTSGNNNEQFFGPGTRLTVL.

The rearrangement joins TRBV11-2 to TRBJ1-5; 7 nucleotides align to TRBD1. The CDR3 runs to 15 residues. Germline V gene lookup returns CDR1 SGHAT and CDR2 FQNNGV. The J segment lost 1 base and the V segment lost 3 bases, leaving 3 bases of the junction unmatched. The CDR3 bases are TGTGCCAGCAGCTTCATGGGACAGAGCAATCAGCCCCAGCATTTT. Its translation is CASSFMGQSNQPQHF.